This T cell receptor beta chain stems from a study of immune cell composition in non-small cell lung cancer. Whole-study findings and limits: Dominant in vivo tumour-associated clones were not shown to share tumour-reactive sequences. Clones >0.5% enriched in tumour were rarer in adenocarcinoma (roughly 33%) than squamous (roughly 75%).

Sequenced by immunoSEQ multiplex PCR; TCRdb stores in-frame clones only, minus some. The sample holds 4,000 to 5,500 clones, approximately 80% seen once. The CDR3 length is 13 residues. V was cut by 2 bases and J by 5 bases, with 12 bases left in between. The germline V gene encodes CDR1 SQVTM and CDR2 ANQGSEA. With regard to this clone: Its target is unknown.

The sequencing sample was made of lung tumor tissue. The receptor comes from a human donor with non-small cell lung cancer. This chain links TRBV29-1 with TRBJ1-2, with TRBD1 as a possible D gene (6 bases). The chain's CDR3 is CSVERDMGYGYTF. The DNA of the CDR3 is TGCAGCGTTGAAAGGGACATGGGTTATGGCTACACCTTC.